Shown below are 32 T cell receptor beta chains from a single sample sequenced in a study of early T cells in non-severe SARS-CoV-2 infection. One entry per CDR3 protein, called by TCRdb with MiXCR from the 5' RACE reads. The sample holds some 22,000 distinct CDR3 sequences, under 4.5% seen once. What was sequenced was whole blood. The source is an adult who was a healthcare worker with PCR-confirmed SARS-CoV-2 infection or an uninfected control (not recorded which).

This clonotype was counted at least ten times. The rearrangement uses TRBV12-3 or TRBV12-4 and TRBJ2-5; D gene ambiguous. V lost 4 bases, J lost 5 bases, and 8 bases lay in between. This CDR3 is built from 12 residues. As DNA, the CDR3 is TGTGCCAGCAGTTCGGCCGGGGAGACCCAGTACTTC. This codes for CASSSAGETQYF.

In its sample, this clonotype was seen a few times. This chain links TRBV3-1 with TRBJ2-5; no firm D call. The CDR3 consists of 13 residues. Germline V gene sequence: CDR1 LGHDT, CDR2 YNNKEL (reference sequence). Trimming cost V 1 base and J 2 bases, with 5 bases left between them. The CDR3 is CASSQAWQETQYF. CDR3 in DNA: TGTGCCAGCAGCCAAGCCTGGCAAGAGACCCAGTACTTC.

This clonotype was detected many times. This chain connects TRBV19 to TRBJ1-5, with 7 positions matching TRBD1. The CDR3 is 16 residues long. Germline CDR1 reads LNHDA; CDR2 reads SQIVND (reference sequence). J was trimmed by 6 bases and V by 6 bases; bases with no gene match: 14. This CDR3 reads CASRSGTETLGQPQHF. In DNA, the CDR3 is TGTGCCAGTAGGTCGGGGACAGAAACACTGGGTCAGCCCCAGCATTTT.

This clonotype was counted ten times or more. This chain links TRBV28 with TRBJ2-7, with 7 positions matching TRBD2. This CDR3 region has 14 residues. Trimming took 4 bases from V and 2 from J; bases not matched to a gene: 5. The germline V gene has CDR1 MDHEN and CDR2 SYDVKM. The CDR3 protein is CASSSGRGTYEQYF. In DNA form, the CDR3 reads TGTGCCAGCAGTTCGGGGCGGGGGACCTACGAGCAGTACTTC.

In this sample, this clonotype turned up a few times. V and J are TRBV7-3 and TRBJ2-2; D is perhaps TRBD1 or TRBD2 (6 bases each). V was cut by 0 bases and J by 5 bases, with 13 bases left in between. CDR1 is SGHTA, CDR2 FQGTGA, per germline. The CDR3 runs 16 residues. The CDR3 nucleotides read TGTGCCAGCAGCTTAACCGGGGGCGCCGGGACCGGGGAGCTGTTTTTT. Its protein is CASSLTGGAGTGELFF. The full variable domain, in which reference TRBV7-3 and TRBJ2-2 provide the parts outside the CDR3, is GAGVSQTPSNKVTEKGKYVELRCDPISGHTALYWYRQSLGQGPEFLIYFQGTGAADDSGLPNDRFFAVRPEGSVSTLKIQRTERGDSAVYLCASSLTGGAGTGELFFGEGSRLTVL.

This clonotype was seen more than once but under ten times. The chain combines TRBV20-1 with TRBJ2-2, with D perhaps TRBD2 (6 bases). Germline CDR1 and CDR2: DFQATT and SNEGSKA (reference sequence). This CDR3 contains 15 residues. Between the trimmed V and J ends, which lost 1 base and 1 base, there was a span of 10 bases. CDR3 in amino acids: CSARVAGRNTGELFF. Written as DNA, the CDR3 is TGCAGTGCTAGAGTCGCGGGACGGAACACCGGGGAGCTGTTTTTT.

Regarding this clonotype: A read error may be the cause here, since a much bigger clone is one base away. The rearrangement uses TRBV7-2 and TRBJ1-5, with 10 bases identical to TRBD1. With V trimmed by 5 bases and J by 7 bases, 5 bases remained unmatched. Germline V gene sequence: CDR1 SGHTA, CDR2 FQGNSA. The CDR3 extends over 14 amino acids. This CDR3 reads CASSQGQGGQPQHF. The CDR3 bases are TGTGCCAGCAGCCAAGGACAGGGGGGGCAGCCCCAGCATTTT.

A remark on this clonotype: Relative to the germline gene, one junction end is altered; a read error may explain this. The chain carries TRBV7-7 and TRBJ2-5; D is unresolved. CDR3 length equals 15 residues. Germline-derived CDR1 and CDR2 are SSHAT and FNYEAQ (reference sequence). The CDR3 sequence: CASSLGASAQETQYF. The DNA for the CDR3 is TGTGCTAGCAGCTTAGGAGCCTCAGCCCAAGAGACCCAGTACTTC.

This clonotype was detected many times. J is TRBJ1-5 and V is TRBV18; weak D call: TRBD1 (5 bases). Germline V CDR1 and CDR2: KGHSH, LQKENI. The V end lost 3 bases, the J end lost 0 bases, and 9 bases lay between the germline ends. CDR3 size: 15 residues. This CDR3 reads CASSPGTSSNQPQHF. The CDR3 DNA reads TGTGCCAGCTCACCCGGGACGTCTAGCAATCAGCCCCAGCATTTT.

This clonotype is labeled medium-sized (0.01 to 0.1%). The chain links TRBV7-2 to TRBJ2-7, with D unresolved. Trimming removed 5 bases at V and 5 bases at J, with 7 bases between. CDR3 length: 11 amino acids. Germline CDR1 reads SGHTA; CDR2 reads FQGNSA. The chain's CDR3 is CASSPSHEQYF. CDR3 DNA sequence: TGTGCCAGCAGCCCCAGCCACGAGCAGTACTTC. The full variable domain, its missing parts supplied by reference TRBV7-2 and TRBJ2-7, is GAGVSQSPSNKVTEKGKDVELRCDPISGHTALYWYRQSLGQGLEFLIYFQGNSAPDKSGLPSDRFSAERTGGSVSTLTIQRTQQEDSAVYLCASSPSHEQYFGPGTRLTVT.

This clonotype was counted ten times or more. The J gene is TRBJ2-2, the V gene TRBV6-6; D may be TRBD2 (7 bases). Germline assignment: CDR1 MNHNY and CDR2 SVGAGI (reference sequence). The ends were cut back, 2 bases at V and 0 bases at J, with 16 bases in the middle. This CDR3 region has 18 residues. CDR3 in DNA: TGTGCCAGCAGTTACAGAATTCAGGGGAGGGCGAACACCGGGGAGCTGTTTTTT. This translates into CASSYRIQGRANTGELFF.

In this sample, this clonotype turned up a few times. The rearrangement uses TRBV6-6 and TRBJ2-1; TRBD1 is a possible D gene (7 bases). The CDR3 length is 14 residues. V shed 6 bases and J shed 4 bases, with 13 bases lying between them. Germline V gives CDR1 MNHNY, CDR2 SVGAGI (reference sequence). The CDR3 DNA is TGTGCCAGCAGAAACGCGGGACAGTACAATGAGCAGTTCTTC. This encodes CASRNAGQYNEQFF.

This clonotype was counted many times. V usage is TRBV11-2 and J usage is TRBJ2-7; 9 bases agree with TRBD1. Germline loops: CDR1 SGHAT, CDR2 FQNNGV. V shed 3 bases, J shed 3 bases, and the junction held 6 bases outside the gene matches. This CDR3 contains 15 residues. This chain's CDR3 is CASSLGPGQGYEQYF. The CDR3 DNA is TGTGCCAGCAGCTTGGGACCGGGACAGGGCTACGAGCAGTACTTC.

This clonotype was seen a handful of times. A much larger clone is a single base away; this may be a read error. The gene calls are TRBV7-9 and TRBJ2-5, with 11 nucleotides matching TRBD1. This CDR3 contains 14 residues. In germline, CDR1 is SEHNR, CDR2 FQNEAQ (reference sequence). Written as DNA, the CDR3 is TGTGCCAACAGCGCGGGACAGGGGGTAGAGACCCAGTACTTC. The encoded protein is CANSAGQGVETQYF.

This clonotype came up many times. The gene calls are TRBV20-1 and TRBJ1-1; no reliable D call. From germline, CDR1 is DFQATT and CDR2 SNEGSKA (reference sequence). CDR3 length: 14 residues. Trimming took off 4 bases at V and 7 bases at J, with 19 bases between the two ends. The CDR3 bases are TGCAGTGCTATGGGAACCGGAAAGAGGATTGAAGCTTTCTTT. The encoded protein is CSAMGTGKRIEAFF.

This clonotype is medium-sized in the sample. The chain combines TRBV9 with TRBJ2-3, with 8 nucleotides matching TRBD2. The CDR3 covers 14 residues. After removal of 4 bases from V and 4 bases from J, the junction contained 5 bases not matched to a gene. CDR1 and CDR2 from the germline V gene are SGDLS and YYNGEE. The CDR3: CASSPSGGADTQYF. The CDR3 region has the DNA TGTGCCAGCAGCCCGAGCGGGGGTGCAGATACGCAGTATTTT. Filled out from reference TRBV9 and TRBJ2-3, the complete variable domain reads DSGVTQTPKHLITATGQRVTLRCSPRSGDLSVYWYQQSLDQGLQFLIQYYNGEERAKGNILERFSAQQFPDLHSELNLSSLELGDSALYFCASSPSGGADTQYFGPGTRLTVL.

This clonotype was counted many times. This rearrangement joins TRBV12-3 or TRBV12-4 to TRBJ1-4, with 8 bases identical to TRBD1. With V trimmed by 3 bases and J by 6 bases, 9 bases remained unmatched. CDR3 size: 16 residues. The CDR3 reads CASSFGAGGLDEKLFF. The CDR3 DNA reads TGTGCCAGCAGTTTTGGGGCAGGGGGCTTGGATGAAAAACTGTTTTTT.

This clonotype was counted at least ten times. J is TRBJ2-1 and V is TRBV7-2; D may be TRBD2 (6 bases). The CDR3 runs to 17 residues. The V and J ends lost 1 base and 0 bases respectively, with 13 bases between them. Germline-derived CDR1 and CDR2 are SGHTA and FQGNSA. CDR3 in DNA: TGTGCCAGCAGCTTAGTTCGCGGGGCGATCTCCTACAATGAGCAGTTCTTC. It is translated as CASSLVRGAISYNEQFF.

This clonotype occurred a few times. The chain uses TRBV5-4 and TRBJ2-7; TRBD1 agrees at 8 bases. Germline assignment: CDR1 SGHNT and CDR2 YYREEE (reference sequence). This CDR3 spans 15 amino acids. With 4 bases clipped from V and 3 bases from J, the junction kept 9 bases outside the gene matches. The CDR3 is CASSVPTGANYEQYF. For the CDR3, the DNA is TGTGCCAGCAGCGTACCGACAGGGGCAAACTACGAGCAGTACTTC. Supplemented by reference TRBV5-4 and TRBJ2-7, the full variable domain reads ETGVTQSPTHLIKTRGQQVTLRCSSQSGHNTVSWYQQALGQGPQFIFQYYREEENGRGNFPPRFSGLQFPNYSSELNVNALELDDSALYLCASSVPTGANYEQYFGPGTRLTVT.

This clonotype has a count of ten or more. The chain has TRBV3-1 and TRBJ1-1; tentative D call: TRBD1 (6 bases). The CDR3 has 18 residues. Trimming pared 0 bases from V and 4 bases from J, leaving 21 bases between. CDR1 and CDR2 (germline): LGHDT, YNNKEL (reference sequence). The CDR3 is CASSQEGRVQGRGTEAFF. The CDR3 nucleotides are TGTGCCAGCAGCCAAGAAGGAAGAGTACAGGGTAGGGGCACTGAAGCTTTCTTT.

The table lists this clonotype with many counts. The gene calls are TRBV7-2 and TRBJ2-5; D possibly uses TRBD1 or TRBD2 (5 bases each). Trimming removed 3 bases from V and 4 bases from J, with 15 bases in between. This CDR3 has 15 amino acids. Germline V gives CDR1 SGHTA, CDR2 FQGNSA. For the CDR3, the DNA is TGTGCCAGCAGCTTTGAATCATGGGGGTCAGAGACCCAGTACTTC. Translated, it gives CASSFESWGSETQYF. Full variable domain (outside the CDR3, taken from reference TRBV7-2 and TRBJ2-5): GAGVSQSPSNKVTEKGKDVELRCDPISGHTALYWYRQSLGQGLEFLIYFQGNSAPDKSGLPSDRFSAERTGGSVSTLTIQRTQQEDSAVYLCASSFESWGSETQYFGPGTRLLVL.

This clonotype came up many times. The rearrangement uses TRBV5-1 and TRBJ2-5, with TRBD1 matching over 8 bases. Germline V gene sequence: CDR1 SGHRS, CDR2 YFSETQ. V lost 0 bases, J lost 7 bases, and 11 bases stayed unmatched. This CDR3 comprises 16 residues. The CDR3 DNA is TGCGCCAGCAGCTTGGCCTATCGAGGACAGGGACGGACCCAGTACTTC. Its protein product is CASSLAYRGQGRTQYF.

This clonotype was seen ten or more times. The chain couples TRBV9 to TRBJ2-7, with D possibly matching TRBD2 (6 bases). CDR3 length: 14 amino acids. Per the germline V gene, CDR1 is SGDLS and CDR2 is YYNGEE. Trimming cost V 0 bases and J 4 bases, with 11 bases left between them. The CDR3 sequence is CASSVDGEVYEQYF. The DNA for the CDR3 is TGTGCCAGCAGCGTAGACGGGGAGGTTTACGAGCAGTACTTC.

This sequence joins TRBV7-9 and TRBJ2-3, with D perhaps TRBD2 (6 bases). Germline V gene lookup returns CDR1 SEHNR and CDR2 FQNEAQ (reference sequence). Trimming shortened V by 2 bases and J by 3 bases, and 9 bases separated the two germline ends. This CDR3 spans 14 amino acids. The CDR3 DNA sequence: TGTGCCAGCAGCTTACAGGGAGGTACAGATACGCAGTATTTT. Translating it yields CASSLQGGTDTQYF.

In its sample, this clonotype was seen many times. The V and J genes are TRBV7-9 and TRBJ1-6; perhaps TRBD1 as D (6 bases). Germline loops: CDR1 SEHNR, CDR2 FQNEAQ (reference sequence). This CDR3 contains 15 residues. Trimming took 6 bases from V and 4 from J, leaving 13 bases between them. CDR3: CASREGDIYNSPLHF. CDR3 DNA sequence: TGTGCCAGCAGGGAGGGGGACATTTATAATTCACCCCTCCACTTT.

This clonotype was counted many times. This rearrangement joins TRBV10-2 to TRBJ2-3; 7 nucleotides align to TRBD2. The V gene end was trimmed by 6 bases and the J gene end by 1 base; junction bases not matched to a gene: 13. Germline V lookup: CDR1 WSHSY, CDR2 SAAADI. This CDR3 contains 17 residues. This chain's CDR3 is CASRGEGGRSRTDTQYF. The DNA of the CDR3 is TGCGCCAGCAGGGGGGAGGGCGGTCGGTCTCGCACAGATACGCAGTATTTT.

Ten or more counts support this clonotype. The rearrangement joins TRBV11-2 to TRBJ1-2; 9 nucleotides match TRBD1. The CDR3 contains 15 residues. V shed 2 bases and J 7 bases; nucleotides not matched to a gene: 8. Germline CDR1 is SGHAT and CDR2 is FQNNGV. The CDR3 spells CASSLYRGRYGGYTF. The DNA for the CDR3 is TGTGCCAGCAGCTTATACAGGGGGCGTTATGGTGGCTACACCTTC. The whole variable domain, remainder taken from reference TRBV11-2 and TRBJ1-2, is EAGVAQSPRYKIIEKRQSVAFWCNPISGHATLYWYQQILGQGPKLLIQFQNNGVVDDSQLPKDRFSAERLKGVDSTLKIQPAKLEDSAVYLCASSLYRGRYGGYTFGSGTRLTVV.

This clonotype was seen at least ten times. CDR3 residues: CASSLGEGRPDTQYF. The CDR3 nucleotides read TGTGCCAGCAGCTTGGGTGAAGGCAGACCAGATACGCAGTATTTT. This chain connects TRBV7-2 to TRBJ2-3; D not resolved. This CDR3 comprises 15 residues. Germline V gene sequence: CDR1 SGHTA, CDR2 FQGNSA. V was pared by 3 bases and J by 4 bases, with 14 bases between.

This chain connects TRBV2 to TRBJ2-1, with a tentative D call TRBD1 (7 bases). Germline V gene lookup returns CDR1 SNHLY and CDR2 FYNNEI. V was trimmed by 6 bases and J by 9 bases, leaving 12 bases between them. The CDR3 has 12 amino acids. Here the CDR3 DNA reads TGTGCCAGCAGCAGGGGGGCTAGTGAGCAGTTCTTC. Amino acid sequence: CASSRGASEQFF.

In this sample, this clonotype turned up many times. CDR3 DNA: TGTGCCAGCAGCTTTACAGGGGCGCGCAATCAGCCCCAGCATTTT. It specifies CASSFTGARNQPQHF. This sequence joins TRBV7-2 and TRBJ1-5; 7 bases are a match to TRBD1. In germline, CDR1 is SGHTA, CDR2 FQGNSA. V was pared by 3 bases and J by 2 bases, with 4 bases of the junction left unmatched. The CDR3 consists of 15 residues.

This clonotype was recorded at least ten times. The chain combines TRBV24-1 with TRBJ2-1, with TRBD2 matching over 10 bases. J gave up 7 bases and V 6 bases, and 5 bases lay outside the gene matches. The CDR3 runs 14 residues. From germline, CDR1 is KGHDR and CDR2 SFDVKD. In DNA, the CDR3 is TGTGCCACCAGTTTAGCGGGGGGCCAAAATGAGCAGTTCTTC. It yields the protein CATSLAGGQNEQFF.

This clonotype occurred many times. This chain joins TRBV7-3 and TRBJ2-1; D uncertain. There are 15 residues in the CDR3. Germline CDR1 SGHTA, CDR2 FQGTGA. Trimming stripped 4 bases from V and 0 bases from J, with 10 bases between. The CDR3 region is CASSSQHSSYNEQFF. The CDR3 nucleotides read TGTGCCAGCAGCTCCCAACATAGCTCCTACAATGAGCAGTTCTTC.